A selection of T cell receptor beta chains follows, all from one sample in a study of cytomegalovirus exposure and HLA in healthy donors. The data were produced by immunoSEQ multiplex PCR, yet TCRdb's version contains in-frame clones alone and is incomplete. The sample has about 170,000 clones, over 80% seen once. Sequenced material: PBMCs. These receptors were taken from a male donor in good health and CMV-seronegative. CDR3s include the opening cysteine and the closing phenylalanine or tryptophan. A D gene is named only where the DNA matches it firmly. The size entry is marked missing in some rows and otherwise reads once, few, many or a size class.

d_gene	v_gene	abundance	j_gene	CDR3aa	CDR3nt
TRBD1	TRBV19	-	TRBJ2-7	CASNTRTGGKHEQYF	TGTGCCAGTAATACCCGGACAGGGGGCAAACACGAGCAGTACTTC
TRBD1	TRBV2	-	TRBJ1-2	CASSGPRDSKSNYGYTF	TGTGCCAGCAGTGGACCCAGGGACAGCAAATCTAACTATGGCTACACCTTC
TRBD1	TRBV28	-	TRBJ1-2	CATRDSLNYGYTF	TGTGCCACCCGGGACAGCCTCAACTATGGCTACACCTTC
TRBD1	TRBV14	-	TRBJ1-4	CASSQRQGGGEKLFF	TGTGCCAGCAGCCAGCGACAGGGAGGAGGGGAAAAACTGTTTTTT
-	TRBV19	-	TRBJ1-5	CASTPLGREGGNQPQHF	TGTGCCAGTACCCCTTTGGGCAGGGAGGGTGGCAATCAGCCCCAGCATTTT
-	TRBV7-7	-	TRBJ2-2	CASSLVFTGNTGELFF	TGTGCCAGCAGCTTAGTCTTTACGGGAAACACCGGGGAGCTGTTTTTT
TRBD1	TRBV4-1	-	TRBJ2-1	CASSQAGGLLDEQFF	TGCGCCAGCAGCCAAGCAGGGGGCCTCTTGGATGAGCAGTTCTTC
-	TRBV5-1	few	TRBJ2-2	CASSLTGNTGELFF	TGCGCCAGCAGCTTGACGGGGAACACCGGGGAGCTGTTTTTT
-	TRBV7-2	few	TRBJ1-2	CASSPAGLQPYGYTF	TGTGCCAGCAGCCCAGCGGGTCTGCAACCTTATGGCTACACCTTC
-	TRBV5-4	-	TRBJ1-2	CASSQQGTGYTF	TGTGCCAGCAGCCAACAGGGCACGGGCTACACCTTC
TRBD2	TRBV6-5	-	TRBJ2-1	CASSYWTSGVGNEQFF	TGTGCCAGCAGTTATTGGACTAGCGGGGTGGGCAATGAGCAGTTCTTC
-	TRBV6-5	few	TRBJ1-1	CASSSLGGTEAFF	TGTGCCAGCAGTTCACTCGGAGGGACTGAAGCTTTCTTT
-	TRBV18	once	TRBJ2-3	CASSPLRKRGTDTQYF	TGTGCCAGCTCACCACTTCGTAAGCGGGGCACAGATACGCAGTATTTT
-	TRBV5-1	-	TRBJ1-4	CASSLVGGTNEKLFF	TGCGCCAGCAGCTTGGTCGGGGGTACTAATGAAAAACTGTTTTTT
-	TRBV14	-	TRBJ1-6	CASSQDREGPLHF	TGTGCCAGCAGCCAAGACAGGGAAGGGCCCCTCCACTTT
TRBD1	TRBV7-2	-	TRBJ1-5	CASSFQGQGGNQPQHF	TGTGCCAGCAGCTTTCAGGGACAGGGGGGGAATCAGCCCCAGCATTTT
-	TRBV2	-	TRBJ1-3	CASSERGGNTIYF	TGTGCCAGCAGTGAACGGGGGGGAAACACCATATATTTT
-	TRBV5-4	-	TRBJ2-5	CASSPKSAGETQYF	TGTGCCAGCAGCCCCAAATCAGCAGGAGAGACCCAGTACTTC
TRBD1	TRBV7-8	-	TRBJ2-5	CASSLAPTGVKAQYF	TGTGCCAGCAGCTTAGCACCCACAGGGGTAAAGGCCCAGTACTTC
TRBD1	TRBV7-9	few	TRBJ2-5	CASSIGTGEETQYF	TGTGCCAGCAGCATTGGGACAGGGGAAGAGACCCAGTACTTC
-	TRBV2	few	TRBJ2-7	CASSSSRQPYEQYF	TGTGCCAGCAGTTCCAGCAGACAGCCCTACGAGCAGTACTTC
-	TRBV4-3	once	TRBJ1-2	CASSRSLEANYGYTF	TGCGCCAGCAGCCGCTCTCTCGAGGCGAACTATGGCTACACCTTC
TRBD1	TRBV2	-	TRBJ2-5	CASSHRQGTETQYF	TGTGCCAGCAGTCACCGACAGGGGACGGAGACCCAGTACTTC
TRBD2	TRBV6-1	-	TRBJ2-4	CASSDPVAGGPSKNIQYF	TGTGCCAGCAGTGATCCTGTAGCGGGGGGGCCCTCCAAAAACATTCAGTACTTC
-	TRBV11-1	once	TRBJ1-1	CASSSTGTMNTEAFF	TGTGCCAGCAGCTCGACAGGAACTATGAACACTGAAGCTTTCTTT
-	TRBV10-2	few	TRBJ1-1	CASSERGPEAFF	TGCGCCAGCAGTGAAAGGGGCCCTGAAGCTTTCTTT
-	TRBV5-4	-	TRBJ1-3	CASSLTDSGNTIYF	TGTGCCAGCAGCTTGACTGACTCTGGAAACACCATATATTTT
TRBD1	TRBV6-6	-	TRBJ1-5	CASRTTGEGNQPQHF	TGTGCCAGCAGGACTACAGGGGAGGGCAATCAGCCCCAGCATTTT
TRBD2	TRBV27	once	TRBJ2-3	CASSLRLQRGGFTDTQYF	TGTGCCAGCAGTTTAAGGCTCCAGCGGGGGGGGTTCACAGATACGCAGTATTTT
-	TRBV25-1	-	TRBJ2-6	CASCQSGANVLTF	TGTGCCTCTTGTCAGTCTGGGGCCAACGTCCTGACTTTC
-	TRBV27	-	TRBJ1-1	CASSLSYQVNTEAFF	TGTGCCAGCAGTTTATCATACCAGGTAAACACTGAAGCTTTCTTT
TRBD1	TRBV7-9	-	TRBJ2-1	CASSFDRAYNEQFF	TGTGCCAGCAGCTTCGACAGGGCCTACAATGAGCAGTTCTTC
TRBD1	TRBV5-1	-	TRBJ2-7	CASSLVGTAYEQYF	TGCGCCAGCAGCTTGGTTGGGACAGCCTACGAGCAGTACTTC
TRBD1	TRBV6-1	-	TRBJ1-4	CASSHNRGGDEKLFF	TGTGCCAGCAGTCATAACAGGGGCGGAGATGAAAAACTGTTTTTT
TRBD1	TRBV4-3	-	TRBJ2-1	CASSQGQGYNEQFF	TGCGCCAGCAGCCAAGGACAGGGCTACAATGAGCAGTTCTTC
-	TRBV10-3	-	TRBJ1-4	CAISEAVVGVEKLFF	TGTGCCATCAGTGAGGCTGTGGTGGGCGTTGAAAAACTGTTTTTT
TRBD1	TRBV6-6	-	TRBJ1-2	CASSNRQGRTYGYTF	TGTGCCAGCAGTAACCGACAGGGTCGAACCTATGGCTACACCTTC
-	TRBV5-1	-	TRBJ2-3	CASSLGQKNTDTQYF	TGCGCCAGCAGCTTGGGACAGAAAAACACAGATACGCAGTATTTT
TRBD2	TRBV5-1	few	TRBJ2-6	CASRSDGGTGANVLTF	TGCGCCAGCAGATCTGACGGGGGGACTGGGGCCAACGTCCTGACTTTC
-	TRBV29-1	-	TRBJ1-2	CSVERVLGAGYTF	TGCAGCGTTGAACGAGTTCTGGGGGCTGGCTACACCTTC
-	TRBV5-8	once	TRBJ1-1	CASSLGGGGRAFF	TGTGCCAGCAGCCTGGGAGGGGGGGGCAGAGCTTTCTTT
-	TRBV30	-	TRBJ2-1	CAWGEGGLNNEQFF	TGTGCCTGGGGGGAGGGGGGATTAAATAATGAGCAATTCTTC
-	TRBV6-1	-	TRBJ1-2	CASSPDWSGGYTF	TGTGCCAGCAGTCCTGACTGGTCGGGTGGCTACACCTTC
-	TRBV11-2	few	TRBJ2-1	CASSLDRLQGLTNEQFF	TGTGCCAGCAGCTTAGATCGCCTCCAGGGATTGACCAATGAGCAGTTCTTC
-	TRBV5-6	-	TRBJ1-4	CASSFSRAQWEKLFF	TGTGCCAGCAGCTTCAGCAGGGCCCAATGGGAAAAACTGTTTTTT
-	TRBV29-1	-	TRBJ2-3	CSVEGSLGTDTQYF	TGCAGCGTTGAGGGGAGCTTGGGTACAGATACGCAGTATTTT
TRBD1	TRBV2	-	TRBJ2-5	CASGQGTGETQYF	TGTGCCAGCGGCCAGGGGACAGGAGAGACCCAGTACTTC